Listed below are T cell receptor beta chains from one sample, sequenced in a study of T cell clones after liver transplantation. TCRdb keeps only in-frame clones here, not all; method: immunoSEQ multiplex PCR. The sample includes around 100,000 clones, around 84% of them seen just once. Specimen: CD4+ T cells from blood, collected approximately 45 months after liver transplant. All receptors derive from a human patient who received a liver transplant. Some of the T cells may derive from the graft donor. Each CDR3 is given with its conserved first and last residue. A D gene is named only where the DNA matches it firmly. Clone size is not always given. Where it is, it says once, few, many or a class for expanded clones.

cdr3_aa | cdr3_nt | j_call | v_call | d_call | clone_size
CASSRASSYEQYF | TGTGCCAGCAGTCGAGCCAGCTCCTACGAGCAGTACTTC | TRBJ2-7 | TRBV5-4 | . | .
CASSLGTSPPKQFF | TGTGCCAGCAGCTTAGGCACTAGTCCTCCCAAGCAGTTCTTC | TRBJ2-1 | TRBV7-2 | . | once
CASSSDGLGTEAFF | TGTGCCAGCAGTTCGGACGGACTCGGAACTGAAGCTTTCTTT | TRBJ1-1 | TRBV28 | . | once
CASSLTVTRGQAGNTIYF | TGTGCCAGCAGCTTAACCGTCACCAGGGGTCAGGCTGGAAACACCATATATTTT | TRBJ1-3 | TRBV7-8 | . | .
CASSRAGGTGELFF | TGTGCCAGCAGTCGCGCCGGGGGCACCGGGGAGCTGTTTTTT | TRBJ2-2 | TRBV28 | . | .
CASSLPTTSGIGNEQFF | TGCGCCAGCAGCCTCCCAACGACTAGCGGGATAGGAAATGAGCAGTTCTTC | TRBJ2-1 | TRBV4-1 | TRBD2 | .
CASRTEGMAGELFF | TGCGCCAGCCGTACGGAAGGTATGGCCGGGGAGCTGTTTTTT | TRBJ2-2 | TRBV5-1 | . | .
CASSPSGDYGYTF | TGTGCCAGCTCACCATCAGGGGACTATGGCTACACCTTC | TRBJ1-2 | TRBV18 | . | .
CASSLAAGNQETQYF | TGCGCCAGCAGCTTGGCGGCAGGGAACCAAGAGACCCAGTACTTC | TRBJ2-5 | TRBV5-1 | . | .
CASSELWTSYGDTQYF | TGTGCCAGCAGTGAACTCTGGACATCCTACGGGGATACGCAGTATTTT | TRBJ2-3 | TRBV25-1 | . | .
CASSLGSLNQPQHF | TGTGCCAGCAGCTTAGGCTCACTCAATCAGCCCCAGCATTTT | TRBJ1-5 | TRBV7-2 | . | .
CASSYSGTGKIEAFF | TGTGCCAGCAGTTACTCTGGAACAGGGAAGATTGAAGCTTTCTTT | TRBJ1-1 | TRBV6-6 | . | .
CASSPTGWETQYF | TGTGCCAGCAGCCCGACAGGGTGGGAGACCCAGTACTTC | TRBJ2-5 | TRBV11-3 | TRBD1 | .
CASSQETVATNEKLFF | TGCGCCAGCAGCCAAGAGACAGTTGCAACTAATGAAAAACTGTTTTTT | TRBJ1-4 | TRBV4-3 | . | once
CASSPSPLAGQETQYF | TGTGCCAGCAGCCCCTCCCCCCTGGCGGGGCAAGAGACCCAGTACTTC | TRBJ2-5 | TRBV7-2 | . | .
CATSPSRTSGGNEQFF | TGTGCCACCAGCCCCAGCAGGACTAGCGGGGGGAATGAGCAGTTCTTC | TRBJ2-1 | TRBV15 | TRBD2 | .
CASSTGGRNTGELFF | TGCGCCAGCAGCACCGGGGGCCGGAACACCGGGGAGCTGTTTTTT | TRBJ2-2 | TRBV5-1 | . | .
CASRRAGAGELFF | TGCGCCAGCAGAAGGGCGGGGGCCGGGGAGCTGTTTTTT | TRBJ2-2 | TRBV5-1 | TRBD2 | few
CSVGPTGNREAQYF | TGCAGCGTTGGACCGACGGGAAACAGGGAGGCCCAGTACTTC | TRBJ2-5 | TRBV29-1 | . | .
CASSGGGEAYGQYF | TGTGCCAGCAGTGGTGGCGGGGAGGCGTACGGGCAGTACTTC | TRBJ2-7 | TRBV25-1 | . | .
CASRPPGQGYEQYF | TGTGCCAGCAGGCCTCCCGGACAAGGATACGAGCAGTACTTC | TRBJ2-7 | TRBV7-2 | . | .
CASSLRTGGTLRQFF | TGTGCCAGCAGTCTCCGGACAGGGGGGACATTGCGGCAGTTCTTC | TRBJ2-1 | TRBV28 | TRBD1 | .
CASSILPGETQYF | TGCGCCAGCAGCATACTCCCTGGTGAGACCCAGTACTTC | TRBJ2-5 | TRBV4-3 | . | .
CASSLGRNEKLFF | TGTGCCAGCAGCTTAGGACGGAATGAAAAACTGTTTTTT | TRBJ1-4 | TRBV7-8 | . | .
CASGRGVDTGELFF | TGTGCCAGCGGAAGGGGAGTTGACACCGGGGAGCTGTTTTTT | TRBJ2-2 | TRBV7-7 | . | few
CASSLDAGANVLTF | TGTGCCAGCAGCTTAGACGCAGGGGCCAACGTCCTGACTTTC | TRBJ2-6 | TRBV7-2 | . | .
CASSLGQGWNQPQHF | TGTGCCAGCAGCCTGGGACAGGGGTGGAATCAGCCCCAGCATTTT | TRBJ1-5 | TRBV7-6 | TRBD1 | .
CASSEGLAGAQGTQYF | TGTGCCAGCAGTGAGGGACTAGCGGGGGCCCAGGGTACGCAGTATTTT | TRBJ2-3 | TRBV2 | TRBD2 | .
CASSERYSTKRTQYF | TGTGCCAGCAGTGAACGGTACAGTACCAAGAGAACCCAGTACTTC | TRBJ2-5 | TRBV2 | . | .
CASGHAEAFF | TGTGCCAGCGGCCACGCTGAAGCTTTCTTT | TRBJ1-1 | TRBV7-9 | . | .
CASRGRRLSGANVLTF | TGTGCCAGTAGGGGACGGCGACTCTCTGGGGCCAACGTCCTGACTTTC | TRBJ2-6 | TRBV19 | . | .
CSASPVSEQYF | TGCAGTGCTTCTCCCGTGTCTGAGCAGTACTTC | TRBJ2-7 | TRBV20-1 | . | .
CASSIDPRDRTRYF | TGTGCCAGCAGCATCGACCCCCGGGACCGAACCCGGTACTTC | TRBJ2-5 | TRBV28 | . | .
CASSELAGVIQETQYF | TGTGCCAGCAGTGAACTTGCGGGGGTAATCCAAGAGACCCAGTACTTC | TRBJ2-5 | TRBV6-1 | TRBD2 | few
CASSRGGPGNTIYF | TGTGCCAGTAGCAGGGGCGGCCCTGGAAACACCATATATTTT | TRBJ1-3 | TRBV19 | . | many
CASSYRDTEAFF | TGTGCCAGCAGTTACAGAGACACTGAAGCTTTCTTT | TRBJ1-1 | TRBV6-6 | . | .
CASGMGRGYTF | TGTGCCAGCGGTATGGGACGTGGCTACACCTTC | TRBJ1-2 | TRBV6-1 | . | few
CASSSPGTGKNEQYF | TGTGCCAGCAGTTCCCCCGGGACAGGGAAAAACGAGCAGTACTTC | TRBJ2-7 | TRBV28 | TRBD1 | .
CASSSPGKGGETQYF | TGTGCCAGTAGTTCGCCAGGGAAGGGGGGAGAGACCCAGTACTTC | TRBJ2-5 | TRBV19 | . | .
CASSLGELRTEAFF | TGTGCCAGCAGCTTAGGGGAGTTAAGAACTGAAGCTTTCTTT | TRBJ1-1 | TRBV7-2 | . | .
CASSLDLPPRETQYF | TGTGCCAGCAGCCTGGACCTCCCGCCGAGGGAGACCCAGTACTTC | TRBJ2-5 | TRBV7-2 | . | .
CASSVGGYEQYF | TGTGCCAGCAGCGTAGGAGGGTACGAGCAGTACTTC | TRBJ2-7 | TRBV9 | . | .
CASRGDAGSYGYTF | TGTGCCAGCAGAGGGGACGCAGGATCCTATGGCTACACCTTC | TRBJ1-2 | TRBV6-1 | . | .
CASSIAVDTDTQYF | TGTGCCAGTAGTATAGCCGTCGATACAGATACGCAGTATTTT | TRBJ2-3 | TRBV19 | . | .
CASRAGTGAYGTQYF | TGTGCCAGCAGGGCCGGGACAGGGGCTTACGGGACTCAGTACTTC | TRBJ2-5 | TRBV2 | TRBD1 | .
CASSFLALSGTDTQYF | TGTGCCAGCAGTTTTTTAGCGTTGTCGGGCACAGATACGCAGTATTTT | TRBJ2-3 | TRBV6-5 | . | .
CASRKRTGANTEAFF | TGTGCCAGCAGAAAGAGGACAGGGGCGAACACTGAAGCTTTCTTT | TRBJ1-1 | TRBV6-4 | TRBD1 | .
CASPDTNTGELFF | TGTGCCAGCCCGGACACTAACACCGGGGAGCTGTTTTTT | TRBJ2-2 | TRBV2 | . | .
CASSRAHTGELFF | TGTGCCAGCAGCCGGGCTCACACCGGGGAGCTGTTTTTT | TRBJ2-2 | TRBV11-2 | . | .
CASSPQAGVTYNEQFF | TGCGCCAGCAGCCCGCAAGCGGGAGTCACCTACAATGAGCAGTTCTTC | TRBJ2-1 | TRBV5-1 | TRBD2 | .